Presented here are 26 T cell receptor beta chains from one specimen sequenced in a study of blood T cell repertoires in COVID-19. Measured with immunoSEQ multiplex PCR; TCRdb has only the in-frame clones, and not every one. The table shows about 230,000 clones, with 86% occurring only once. Material for sequencing was peripheral blood. The receptors were sampled from a man aged 50 to 60 with COVID-19, enrolled during active disease.

The rearrangement joins TRBV29-1 to TRBJ1-3; 7 nucleotides align to TRBD1. Looked up from germline, CDR1 is SQVTM and CDR2 is ANQGSEA. Trimming at V came to 7 bases and at J to 4 bases, leaving 13 bases not matched to a gene. CDR3 length equals 15 residues. CDR3 in amino acids: CSAEDIRTGGNTIYF. DNA for the CDR3: TGCAGCGCAGAGGACATAAGGACAGGCGGAAACACCATATATTTT.

This clone has a single count. The chain has TRBV10-3 and TRBJ2-4; 12 bases align to TRBD2. Trimming at V came to 0 bases and at J to 0 bases, leaving 6 bases not matched to a gene. The CDR3 is 19 residues long. Germline CDR1 and CDR2: ENHRY and SYGVKD. The CDR3 DNA reads as TGTGCCATCAGTGAGTCGTCGACTAGCGGGAGAGGAGCCAAAAACATTCAGTACTTC. It is translated as CAISESSTSGRGAKNIQYF.

This clone was counted once. The V gene is TRBV19, the J gene TRBJ2-1; possible D gene TRBD1, 5 bases. Germline V gene lookup returns CDR1 LNHDA and CDR2 SQIVND (reference sequence). The CDR3 extends over 13 amino acids. V was trimmed by 5 bases and J by 7 bases, leaving 12 bases between them. The CDR3 nucleotides are TGTGCCAGTAGTCCTCTGGGGCGGAATGAGCAGTTCTTC. It is translated as CASSPLGRNEQFF.

V is TRBV5-1 and J is TRBJ2-3; D remains ambiguous. V dropped 4 bases and J dropped 2 bases, with 11 bases sitting between them. Germline CDR1 and CDR2: SGHRS and YFSETQ. This CDR3 spans 14 amino acids. This CDR3 is CASSHTEYTDTQYF. In nucleotides, the CDR3 is TGCGCCAGCAGCCACACAGAGTACACAGATACGCAGTATTTT.

The V call is TRBV7-2, the J call TRBJ1-6; D is unresolved. V shed 2 bases and J shed 7 bases, with 12 bases lying between them. Per germline, CDR1 SGHTA and CDR2 FQGNSA. The CDR3 runs to 15 residues. The CDR3 here is CASSLNMNPNSPLHF. CDR3 DNA: TGTGCCAGCAGCTTAAACATGAATCCCAATTCACCCCTCCACTTT.

V gene TRBV6-6 combines with J gene TRBJ1-1; D is possibly TRBD1 (6 bases). V gave up 4 bases and J gave up 1 base, with 10 bases separating them. Germline CDR1 MNHNY, CDR2 SVGAGI (reference sequence). The CDR3 loop spans 14 amino acids. The CDR3, as DNA: TGTGCCAGCAGTTCCACAGGGTCGAACACTGAAGCTTTCTTT. Protein sequence: CASSSTGSNTEAFF.

The V and J genes are TRBV24-1 and TRBJ2-7; 9 bases are shared with TRBD1. V lost 6 bases and J lost 5; bases outside the gene matches: 10. There are 15 residues in the CDR3. Germline CDR1 reads KGHDR; CDR2 reads SFDVKD. CDR3 nucleotides: TGTGCCACCAGTTCTCCCGGGACAGGGATCAACGAGCAGTACTTC. This gives the protein CATSSPGTGINEQYF.

The chain employs TRBV5-4 and TRBJ2-7; 9 nucleotides line up with TRBD1. This CDR3 has 16 amino acids. V gave up 4 bases and J gave up 1 base; unmatched junction bases: 9. Germline CDR1 SGHNT, CDR2 YYREEE (reference sequence). The CDR3 coding sequence is TGTGCCAGCAGCCAGGGACAGGGTGGGTCATCCTACGAGCAGTACTTC. Translating gives CASSQGQGGSSYEQYF.

CDR3 coding DNA: TGTGCCAGCAGCTTCAGGGGTGGAAACACCATATATTTT. Its translation: CASSFRGGNTIYF. V usage is TRBV5-4 and J usage is TRBJ1-3, with D possibly TRBD1 on 6 matching bases. Germline V lookup: CDR1 SGHNT, CDR2 YYREEE (reference sequence). V lost 2 bases, J lost 3 bases, and 6 bases lay in between. The CDR3 length is 13 residues. Combining the CDR3 with reference TRBV5-4 and TRBJ1-3 gives the whole variable domain ETGVTQSPTHLIKTRGQQVTLRCSSQSGHNTVSWYQQALGQGPQFIFQYYREEENGRGNFPPRFSGLQFPNYSSELNVNALELDDSALYLCASSFRGGNTIYFGEGSWLTVV.

Only a few counts were recorded for this clone. The chain uses TRBV7-9 and TRBJ2-3; D is unclear. Germline V lookup: CDR1 SEHNR, CDR2 FQNEAQ (reference sequence). The V gene lost 6 bases and the J gene lost 1 base, with 11 bases spanning the gap. CDR3 size: 14 residues. CDR3 bases: TGTGCCAGCAGTTATAGTATCGGCACAGATACGCAGTATTTT. This codes for CASSYSIGTDTQYF.

V is TRBV2 and J is TRBJ2-7; 14 bases map to TRBD2. This CDR3 contains 15 residues. After removal of 6 bases from V and 6 bases from J, the junction contained 7 bases not matched to a gene. CDR1 and CDR2 from the germline V gene are SNHLY and FYNNEI. CDR3 residues: CASSGGLAGVGEQYF. The CDR3 region has the DNA TGTGCCAGCAGCGGGGGACTAGCGGGAGTAGGCGAGCAGTACTTC.

V usage is TRBV10-2 and J usage is TRBJ1-1, with 8 bases fitting TRBD1. The CDR3 is 16 residues long. In germline, CDR1 is WSHSY, CDR2 SAAADI. V was clipped by 1 base and J by 1 base; unmatched bases: 5. The CDR3 DNA reads TGCGCCAGCAGTGAGTTTGGGACAGGAGAGAACACTGAAGCTTTCTTT. It codes for CASSEFGTGENTEAFF.

This rearrangement joins TRBV7-8 to TRBJ1-2; perhaps TRBD1 as D (6 bases). Trimming pared 3 bases from V and 1 base from J, leaving 6 bases between. The CDR3 sequence is 13 residues long. Per germline, CDR1 SGHVS and CDR2 FQNEAQ. CDR3: CASSLDSNYGYTF. As DNA, the CDR3 is TGTGCCAGCAGCTTGGACAGTAACTATGGCTACACCTTC.

V and J are TRBV21-1 and TRBJ2-2; no check of the table's D call, TRBD2, against the DNA was made. TRBV21-1 is designated a pseudogene. The length of the CDR3 is 19 residues. In DNA, the CDR3 is TGTGCCAGCAGCAACCCCGGAACTAGCGGGGGCCAGAACACCGGGGAGCTGTTTTTT. As protein: CASSNPGTSGGQNTGELFF.

The chain recombines TRBV6-5 with TRBJ2-3; 9 bases are shared with TRBD2. In germline, CDR1 is MNHEY, CDR2 SVGAGI. The CDR3 is 16 amino acids. Losses at the gene ends were 4 bases for V and 0 bases for J; bases not matched to a gene: 5. DNA of the CDR3: TGTGCCAGCAGTTTCCTTAGCGGGAGAAGCACAGATACGCAGTATTTT. Translation: CASSFLSGRSTDTQYF.

In its sample, this clone was seen a few times. The V gene is TRBV14, the J gene TRBJ1-4; possible D gene TRBD1, 6 bases. The length of the CDR3 is 15 residues. CDR1 and CDR2 from the germline V gene are SGHDN and FVKESK. V was trimmed by 1 base and J by 5 bases, leaving 11 bases between them. The CDR3: CASSQAGRGNEKLFF. The DNA for the CDR3 is TGTGCCAGCAGCCAAGCGGGGAGGGGGAATGAAAAACTGTTTTTT.

CDR3 coding DNA: TGTGCCAGCAGTTTGGCTAGCGGAAGCCGCTCCTACAATGAGCAGTTCTTC. Translated, it gives CASSLASGSRSYNEQFF. This chain uses TRBV27 with TRBJ2-1; 7 nucleotides align to TRBD2. V trimming: 3 bases; J trimming: 0 bases; junction bases outside the gene matches: 8. The CDR3 has 17 residues. Germline-derived CDR1 and CDR2 are MNHEY and SMNVEV (reference sequence).

The chain uses TRBV6-5 and TRBJ2-5; D is uncertain. CDR3 length: 13 residues. V dropped 0 bases and J dropped 14 bases, with 16 bases sitting between them. The germline V gene encodes CDR1 MNHEY and CDR2 SVGAGI. The CDR3 sequence is CASSYSTAQLTYF. CDR3 coding DNA: TGTGCCAGCAGTTACTCGACGGCGCAGCTGACATACTTC.

J is TRBJ1-2 and V is TRBV2, with D maybe TRBD1 (5 bases). V was clipped by 1 base and J by 2 bases, with 11 bases between them. This CDR3 is built from 15 residues. Germline V gene data show CDR1 as SNHLY and CDR2 as FYNNEI. CDR3 nucleotides: TGTGCCAGCAGTGAAGGGGCAGGGATCAACTATGGCTACACCTTC. This codes for CASSEGAGINYGYTF.

The chain has TRBV6-6 and TRBJ2-4; weak D call: TRBD2 (6 bases). Trimming shortened V by 5 bases and J by 0 bases, and 17 bases separated the two germline ends. The CDR3 consists of 17 residues. Per the germline V gene, CDR1 is MNHNY and CDR2 is SVGAGI (reference sequence). The CDR3 nucleotides are TGTGCCAGCAGTCCGCGCTATGGGGGACTAGCCAAAAACATTCAGTACTTC. It codes for CASSPRYGGLAKNIQYF.

This sequence joins TRBV6-5 and TRBJ1-6; D not resolved. The V gene's germline CDR1 is MNHEY and CDR2 SVGAGI. This CDR3 spans 14 amino acids. Trimming stripped 8 bases from V and 0 bases from J, with 8 bases between. The CDR3 sequence is CASGFSSYNSPLHF. CDR3 DNA: TGTGCCAGCGGTTTTAGCTCCTATAATTCACCCCTCCACTTT.

The V call is TRBV19, the J call TRBJ1-1, with TRBD1 identical over 7 bases. CDR1 LNHDA and CDR2 SQIVND come from the germline V gene (reference sequence). The CDR3 totals 14 residues. Trimming removed 7 bases from V and 1 base from J; junction bases left unmatched: 6. CDR3 sequence (DNA): TGTGCCAGTACACGACAGGGAAGGAACACTGAAGCTTTCTTT. Translation: CASTRQGRNTEAFF.

This clone has just a few counts. The chain uses TRBV9 and TRBJ2-1, with 12 bases matching TRBD2. Unmatched junction bases numbered 2, after V lost 0 bases and J lost 7 bases. Germline V gene lookup returns CDR1 SGDLS and CDR2 YYNGEE. The CDR3 totals 15 residues. CDR3 DNA sequence: TGTGCCAGCAGCGTAGAGACTAGCGGGGGTAATGAGCAGTTCTTC. Its translation is CASSVETSGGNEQFF.

The chain combines TRBV4-1 with TRBJ2-7; D possibly corresponds to TRBD2 (6 bases). Per germline, CDR1 MGHRA and CDR2 YSYEKL. This CDR3 is built from 16 residues. V lost 0 bases and J 7 bases, leaving 19 bases between the germline ends. CDR3: CASSQEGPGLRAEQYF. CDR3 nucleotides: TGCGCCAGCAGCCAAGAGGGACCGGGACTCCGGGCAGAGCAGTACTTC.

J is TRBJ2-1 and V is TRBV29-1; 15 bases are a match to TRBD2. J lost 8 bases, V lost 6 bases, and 8 bases had no gene match. This CDR3 is 15 amino acids long. Germline CDR1 and CDR2: SQVTM and ANQGSEA. Written as DNA, the CDR3 is TGCAGCGTAGGGACTAGCGGGAGGACTTTCGATGAGCAGTTCTTC. Amino acids: CSVGTSGRTFDEQFF.

In this sample, this clone turned up a few times. This clone may be a read error of a much larger clone one base away. The chain has TRBV6-1 and TRBJ2-5; weak D call: TRBD2 (7 bases). In germline, CDR1 is MNHNS, CDR2 SASEGT. CDR3 size: 16 residues. CDR3 in amino acids: CPSSDAGRGAGETQYF. In DNA form, the CDR3 reads TGTCCCAGCAGTGACGCGGGGAGGGGGGCTGGGGAGACCCAGTACTTC.